The 3 T cell receptor beta chains below were found in one sample sequenced in a study of OX40 agonist ivuxolimab in advanced cancers. Clones were sequenced by immunoSEQ multiplex PCR, and TCRdb holds only the in-frame ones, with some missing. Found here are some 14,000 clones, about 88% of them singletons; the top ten hold roughly 69%. Source: CD4+ or CD8+ T cells sorted from blood, taken in a trial of the OX40 agonist ivuxolimab. These receptors came from an adult with an advanced solid tumor such as melanoma, head and neck, liver or kidney cancer.

In this sample, this clone turned up a few times. The chain links TRBV4-1 to TRBJ2-7; the match to TRBD1 covers 8 bases. CDR3 length: 15 amino acids. The germline CDR1 and CDR2 sequences are MGHRA and YSYEKL. V lost 3 bases, J lost 3 bases, and 7 bases stayed unmatched. In nucleotides, the CDR3 is TGCGCCAGCAGCCAGTTCCCGGACAGGGTCTACGAGCAGTACTTC. Its protein product is CASSQFPDRVYEQYF.

On this clone itself: The sample carries other DNA sequences with the same CDR3. The V gene is TRBV19, the J gene TRBJ2-3; D is ambiguous. Germline loops: CDR1 LNHDA, CDR2 SQIVND (reference sequence). This CDR3 is 15 amino acids long. V was clipped by 3 bases and J by 0 bases, with 10 bases between them. CDR3 coding DNA: TGTGCCAGTAGTATTGAGGCGACTAGCACAGATACGCAGTATTTT. Its protein product is CASSIEATSTDTQYF.

This clone was counted a few times. This sequence joins TRBV6-1 and TRBJ1-2, with 7 bases that match TRBD1. The J segment lost 0 bases and the V segment lost 4 bases, leaving 5 bases of the junction unmatched. The CDR3 length is 15 residues. The germline V gene has CDR1 MNHNS and CDR2 SASEGT. Here the CDR3 reads CASSVMTGTNYGYTF. The CDR3 DNA reads as TGTGCCAGCAGTGTAATGACAGGGACTAACTATGGCTACACCTTC.